The entry that follows covers one T cell receptor beta chain sequence. Its antigen is still unknown. This sample was included in a study of T cell responses to AZD1222 COVID-19 vaccine. General study results and limits: Regions 160-218 and 743-854 held dominance among vaccine-associated CD4 TCRs, which spanned spike. Most donors were white British, females outnumbered males, and clonal diversity was possibly underestimated.

There are 17 residues in the CDR3. Profiled with immunoSEQ multiplex PCR; TCRdb holds only in-frame clones, not every one. The sample shows some 140,000 clones, 91% of them seen only once. This sample comprised peripheral blood, obtained 28 days after the second AZD1222 dose. The sequence came from an adult who received the AZD1222 COVID-19 vaccine. The V gene is TRBV7-5, the J gene TRBJ2-2; the table's D call TRBD1 went unverified against the DNA. TRBV7-5 is an annotated pseudogene. The CDR3 sequence: CARSSLPGQKITGELFF. The CDR3, as DNA: TGTGCCAGAAGCTCACTCCCGGGACAGAAAATCACCGGGGAGCTGTTTTTT.